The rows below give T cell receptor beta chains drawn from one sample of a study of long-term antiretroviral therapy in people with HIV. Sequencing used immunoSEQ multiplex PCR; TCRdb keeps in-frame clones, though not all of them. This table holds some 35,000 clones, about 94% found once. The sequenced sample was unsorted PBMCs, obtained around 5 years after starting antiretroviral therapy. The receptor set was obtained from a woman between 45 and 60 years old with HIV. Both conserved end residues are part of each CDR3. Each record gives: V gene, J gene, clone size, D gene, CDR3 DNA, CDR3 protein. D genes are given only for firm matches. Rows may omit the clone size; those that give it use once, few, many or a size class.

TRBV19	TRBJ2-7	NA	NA	TGTGCCAGTAGTATCGGGGGCCGCTCCTACGAGCAGTACTTC	CASSIGGRSYEQYF
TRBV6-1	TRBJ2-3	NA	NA	TGTGCCAGCAGTGAACTACGGGACCGTCTCACAGATACGCAGTATTTT	CASSELRDRLTDTQYF
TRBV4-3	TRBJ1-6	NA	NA	TGCGCCAGCAGTACCCCGGGTTCACCCCTCCACTTT	CASSTPGSPLHF
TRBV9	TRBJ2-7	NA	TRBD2	TGTGCCAGCAGCGAGGGCCCTAGCGGGCAAACCTACGAGCAGTACTTC	CASSEGPSGQTYEQYF
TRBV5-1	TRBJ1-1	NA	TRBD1	TGCGCCAGCAGCTTGGTTCCACAGGGGACTGAAGCTTTCTTT	CASSLVPQGTEAFF
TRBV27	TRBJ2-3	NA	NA	TGTGCCAGCAGTTTAGGGCCTGAGGTGGATACGCAGTATTTT	CASSLGPEVDTQYF
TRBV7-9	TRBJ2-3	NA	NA	TGTGCCAGCAGCTTAGATGACTTCGATACGCAGTATTTT	CASSLDDFDTQYF
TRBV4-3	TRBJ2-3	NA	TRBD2	TGCGCCAGCAGCCAAGAACTAGCGGAGGGGACAGATACGCAGTATTTT	CASSQELAEGTDTQYF
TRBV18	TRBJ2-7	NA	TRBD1	TGTGCCAGCTCACGAGGGGACAGTCTGTACGAGCAGTACTTC	CASSRGDSLYEQYF
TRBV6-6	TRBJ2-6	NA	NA	TGTGCCAGCAGTTTGGGAACTGGGGCCAACGTCCTGACTTTC	CASSLGTGANVLTF
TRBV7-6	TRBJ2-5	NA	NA	TGTGCCAGCAGCTTAGACCCGGAAACCGAAGAGACCCAGTACTTC	CASSLDPETEETQYF
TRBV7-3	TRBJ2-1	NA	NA	TGTGCCAGCAGCTTAGACGGGAGCTCCTACAATGAGCAGTTCTTC	CASSLDGSSYNEQFF
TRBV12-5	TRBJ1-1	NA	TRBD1	TGTGCTAGTGGTTTGGCCCCCTTCCGGACAGGCCCGAACACTGAAGCTTTCTTT	CASGLAPFRTGPNTEAFF
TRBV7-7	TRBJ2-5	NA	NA	TGTGCTAGCAGCGGCCGGGGAAGAGAGACCCAGTACTTC	CASSGRGRETQYF
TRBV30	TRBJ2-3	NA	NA	TGTGCCTGGAGTGTAACCAGCGCTCGCACAGATACGCAGTATTTT	CAWSVTSARTDTQYF
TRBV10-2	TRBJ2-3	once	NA	TGCGCCAGCAGTGAGTGGTCAGGATCAGATACGCAGTATTTT	CASSEWSGSDTQYF
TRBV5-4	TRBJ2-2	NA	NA	TGTGCCAGCAGCTCTGCAATCGGGTTGAACACCGGGGAGCTGTTTTTT	CASSSAIGLNTGELFF
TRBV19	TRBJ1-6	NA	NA	TGTGCCAGTAGTATCGGGAACTCCTATAATTCACCCCTCCACTTT	CASSIGNSYNSPLHF
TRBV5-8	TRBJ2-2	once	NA	TGTGCCAGCAGCTTGGCCCTGGACACTCCGAACACCGGGGAGCTGTTTTTT	CASSLALDTPNTGELFF
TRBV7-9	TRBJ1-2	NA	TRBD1	TGTGCCAGCAGCTTCCTTGACGGGACAGACGATGGCTACACCTTC	CASSFLDGTDDGYTF
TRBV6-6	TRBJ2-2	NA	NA	TGTGCCAGCAGTTACTCGATAGAAAGCGGGGAGCTGTTTTTT	CASSYSIESGELFF
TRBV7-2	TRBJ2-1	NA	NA	TGTGCCAGCAGCTTGGGTGACATCTCCTACAATGAGCAGTTCTTC	CASSLGDISYNEQFF
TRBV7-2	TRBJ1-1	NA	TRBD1	TGTGCCAGCAGCCGACTAACACAGGGGGGGACTGAAGCTTTCTTT	CASSRLTQGGTEAFF
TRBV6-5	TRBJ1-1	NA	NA	TGTGCCAGCAGCTCCGGACAGAGAACTGAAGCTTTCTTT	CASSSGQRTEAFF
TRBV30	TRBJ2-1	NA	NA	TGTGCCTGGGAAAGGACTCCTCACAATGAGCAGTTCTTC	CAWERTPHNEQFF
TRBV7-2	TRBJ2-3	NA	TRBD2	TGTGCCAGCAGCTCCCCCGGACTAGCTGGAGATACGCAGTATTTT	CASSSPGLAGDTQYF
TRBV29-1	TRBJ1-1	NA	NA	TGCAGCGTTCCATTGGGAAGGACTGAAGCTTTCTTT	CSVPLGRTEAFF
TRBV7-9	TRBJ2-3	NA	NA	TGTGCCAGCAGCCCCTCTACAGATACGCAGTATTTT	CASSPSTDTQYF